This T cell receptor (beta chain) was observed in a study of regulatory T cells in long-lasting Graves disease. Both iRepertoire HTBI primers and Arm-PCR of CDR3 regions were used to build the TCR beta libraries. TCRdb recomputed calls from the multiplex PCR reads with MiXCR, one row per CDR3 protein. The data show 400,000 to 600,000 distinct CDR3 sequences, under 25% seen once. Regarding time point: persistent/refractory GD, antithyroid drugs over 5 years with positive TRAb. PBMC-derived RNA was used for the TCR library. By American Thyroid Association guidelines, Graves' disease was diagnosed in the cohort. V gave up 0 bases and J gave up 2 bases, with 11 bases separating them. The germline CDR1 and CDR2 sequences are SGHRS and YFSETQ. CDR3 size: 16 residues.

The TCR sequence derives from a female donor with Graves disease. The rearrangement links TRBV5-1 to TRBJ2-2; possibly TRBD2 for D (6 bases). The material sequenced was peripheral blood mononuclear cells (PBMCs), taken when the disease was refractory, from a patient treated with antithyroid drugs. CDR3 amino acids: CASSLEGSGNTGELFF. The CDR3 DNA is TGCGCCAGCAGCTTGGAGGGTAGCGGAAACACCGGGGAGCTGTTTTTT. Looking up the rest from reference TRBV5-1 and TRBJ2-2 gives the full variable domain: KAGVTQTPRYLIKTRGQQVTLSCSPISGHRSVSWYQQTPGQGLQFLFEYFSETQRNKGNFPGRFSGRQFSNSRSEMNVSTLELGDSALYLCASSLEGSGNTGELFFGEGSRLTVL.